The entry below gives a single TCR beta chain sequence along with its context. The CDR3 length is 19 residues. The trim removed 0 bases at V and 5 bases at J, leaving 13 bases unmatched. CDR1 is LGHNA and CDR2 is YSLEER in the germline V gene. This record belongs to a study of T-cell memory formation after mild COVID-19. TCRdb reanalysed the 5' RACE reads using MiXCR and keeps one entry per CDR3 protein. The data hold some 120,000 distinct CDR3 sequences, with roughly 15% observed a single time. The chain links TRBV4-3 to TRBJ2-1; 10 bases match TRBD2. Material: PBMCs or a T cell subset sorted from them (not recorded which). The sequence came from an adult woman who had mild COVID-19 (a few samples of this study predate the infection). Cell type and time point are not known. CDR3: CASSQDGSPGLALDNEQFF. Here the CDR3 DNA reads TGCGCCAGCAGCCAAGATGGATCCCCGGGACTAGCGTTGGACAATGAGCAGTTCTTC.